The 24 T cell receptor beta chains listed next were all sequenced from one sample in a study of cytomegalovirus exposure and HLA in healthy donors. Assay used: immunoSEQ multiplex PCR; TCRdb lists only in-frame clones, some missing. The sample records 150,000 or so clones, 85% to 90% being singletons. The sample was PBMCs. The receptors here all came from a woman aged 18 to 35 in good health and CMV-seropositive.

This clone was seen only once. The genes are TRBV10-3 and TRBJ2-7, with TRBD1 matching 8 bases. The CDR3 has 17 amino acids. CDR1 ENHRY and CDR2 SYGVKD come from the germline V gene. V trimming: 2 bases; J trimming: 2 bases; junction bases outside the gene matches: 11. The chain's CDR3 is CAISEIDRGPTAYEQYF. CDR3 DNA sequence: TGTGCCATCAGTGAGATTGACAGGGGTCCCACAGCCTACGAGCAGTACTTC.

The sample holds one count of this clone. The CDR3, as DNA: TGCGCCAGCAGCCAAGAGCGGGGATGGATCAGCACAGATACGCAGTATTTT. Amino acids: CASSQERGWISTDTQYF. The chain carries TRBV4-3 and TRBJ2-3; D may be TRBD2 (6 bases). CDR1 is LGHNA and CDR2 is YSLEER in the germline V gene. The CDR3 is 17 residues long. Trimming shortened V by 0 bases and J by 0 bases, and 13 bases separated the two germline ends.

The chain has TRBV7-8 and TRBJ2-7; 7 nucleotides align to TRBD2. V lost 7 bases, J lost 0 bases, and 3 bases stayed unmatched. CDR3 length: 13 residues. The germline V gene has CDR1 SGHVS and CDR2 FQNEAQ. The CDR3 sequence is CASTAGASYEQYF. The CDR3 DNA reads TGTGCCAGCACCGCGGGAGCCTCCTACGAGCAGTACTTC.

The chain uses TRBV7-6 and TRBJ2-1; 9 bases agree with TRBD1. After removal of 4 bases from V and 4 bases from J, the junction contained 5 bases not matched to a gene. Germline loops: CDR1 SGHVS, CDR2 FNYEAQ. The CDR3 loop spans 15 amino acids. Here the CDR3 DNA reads TGTGCCAGCAGCTCCTCGACAGGGGGGTACAATGAGCAGTTCTTC. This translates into CASSSSTGGYNEQFF.

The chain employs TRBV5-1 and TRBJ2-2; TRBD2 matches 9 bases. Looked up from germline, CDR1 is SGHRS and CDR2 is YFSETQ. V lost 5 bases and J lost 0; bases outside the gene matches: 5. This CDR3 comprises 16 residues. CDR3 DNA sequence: TGCGCCAGCAGTGGGTTAGCGGGAGCGAACACCGGGGAGCTGTTTTTT. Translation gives CASSGLAGANTGELFF. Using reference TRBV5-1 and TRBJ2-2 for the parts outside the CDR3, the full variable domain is KAGVTQTPRYLIKTRGQQVTLSCSPISGHRSVSWYQQTPGQGLQFLFEYFSETQRNKGNFPGRFSGRQFSNSRSEMNVSTLELGDSALYLCASSGLAGANTGELFFGEGSRLTVL.

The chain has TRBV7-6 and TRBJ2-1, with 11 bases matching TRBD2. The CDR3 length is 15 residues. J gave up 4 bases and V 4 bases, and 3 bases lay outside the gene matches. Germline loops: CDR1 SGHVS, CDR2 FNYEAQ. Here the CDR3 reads CASSWTSGPYNEQFF. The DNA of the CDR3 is TGTGCCAGCAGCTGGACTAGCGGGCCTTACAATGAGCAGTTCTTC. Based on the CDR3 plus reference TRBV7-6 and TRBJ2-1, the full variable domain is GAGVSQSPRYKVTKRGQDVALRCDPISGHVSLYWYRQALGQGPEFLTYFNYEAQQDKSGLPNDRFSAERPEGSISTLTIQRTEQRDSAMYRCASSWTSGPYNEQFFGPGTRLTVL.

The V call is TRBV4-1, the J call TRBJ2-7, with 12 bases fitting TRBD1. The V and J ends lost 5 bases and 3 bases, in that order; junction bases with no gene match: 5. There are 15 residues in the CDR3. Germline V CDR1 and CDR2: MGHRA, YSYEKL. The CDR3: CASSTGQGASYEQYF. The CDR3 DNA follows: TGCGCCAGCAGCACGGGACAGGGGGCTAGCTACGAGCAGTACTTC.

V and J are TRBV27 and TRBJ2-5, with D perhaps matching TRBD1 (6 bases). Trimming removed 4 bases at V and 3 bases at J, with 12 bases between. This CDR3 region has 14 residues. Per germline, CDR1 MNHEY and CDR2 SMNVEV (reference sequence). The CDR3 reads CASSSIPGEETQYF. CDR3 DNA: TGTGCCAGCAGTTCTATTCCAGGGGAAGAGACCCAGTACTTC.

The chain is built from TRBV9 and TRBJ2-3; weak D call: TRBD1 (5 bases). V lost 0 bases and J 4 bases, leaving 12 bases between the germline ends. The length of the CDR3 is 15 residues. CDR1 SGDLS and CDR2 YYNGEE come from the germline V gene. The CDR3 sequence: CASSVGQGYADTQYF. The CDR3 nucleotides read TGTGCCAGCAGCGTAGGGCAGGGTTATGCAGATACGCAGTATTTT. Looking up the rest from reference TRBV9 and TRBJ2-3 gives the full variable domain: DSGVTQTPKHLITATGQRVTLRCSPRSGDLSVYWYQQSLDQGLQFLIQYYNGEERAKGNILERFSAQQFPDLHSELNLSSLELGDSALYFCASSVGQGYADTQYFGPGTRLTVL.

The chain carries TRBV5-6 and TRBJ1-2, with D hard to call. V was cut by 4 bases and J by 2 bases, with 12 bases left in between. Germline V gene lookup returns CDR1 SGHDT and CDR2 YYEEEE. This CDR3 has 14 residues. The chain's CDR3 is CASSGGEANYGYTF. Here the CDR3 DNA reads TGTGCCAGCAGCGGCGGGGAGGCCAACTATGGCTACACCTTC. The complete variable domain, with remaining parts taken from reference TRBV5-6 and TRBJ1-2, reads DAGVTQSPTHLIKTRGQQVTLRCSPKSGHDTVSWYQQALGQGPQFIFQYYEEEERQRGNFPDRFSGHQFPNYSSELNVNALLLGDSALYLCASSGGEANYGYTFGSGTRLTVV.

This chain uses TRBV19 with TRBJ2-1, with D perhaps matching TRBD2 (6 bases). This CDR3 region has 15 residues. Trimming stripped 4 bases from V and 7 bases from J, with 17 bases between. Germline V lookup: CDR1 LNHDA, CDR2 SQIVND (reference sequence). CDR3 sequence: CASSRVSSGGNEQFF. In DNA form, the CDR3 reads TGTGCCAGTAGTAGGGTCTCCAGCGGAGGGAATGAGCAGTTCTTC.

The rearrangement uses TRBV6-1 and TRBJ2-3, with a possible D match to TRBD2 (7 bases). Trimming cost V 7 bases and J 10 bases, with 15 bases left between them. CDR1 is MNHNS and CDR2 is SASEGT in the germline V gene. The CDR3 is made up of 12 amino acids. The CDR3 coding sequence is TGTGCCAGCACGGGGGGCCTTAAGGCGCAGTATTTT. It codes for CASTGGLKAQYF.

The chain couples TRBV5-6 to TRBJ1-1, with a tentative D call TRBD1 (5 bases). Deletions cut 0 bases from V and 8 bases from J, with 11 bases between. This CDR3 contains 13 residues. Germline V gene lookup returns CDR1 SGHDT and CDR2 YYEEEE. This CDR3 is CASSLVGQTEAFF. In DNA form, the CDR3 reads TGTGCCAGCAGCTTGGTGGGGCAGACCGAAGCTTTCTTT.

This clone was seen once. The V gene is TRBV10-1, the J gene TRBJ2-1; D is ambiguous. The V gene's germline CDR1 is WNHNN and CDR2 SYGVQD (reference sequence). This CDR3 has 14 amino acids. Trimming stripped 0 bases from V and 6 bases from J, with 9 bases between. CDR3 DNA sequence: TGCGCCAGCAGTGAGTCGCTGTCTAGCAATGAGCAGTTCTTC. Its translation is CASSESLSSNEQFF.

The CDR3 sequence is CASSFGARINEQFF. DNA for the CDR3: TGCGCCAGCAGCTTTGGGGCTAGGATAAATGAGCAGTTCTTC. V usage is TRBV5-1 and J usage is TRBJ2-1; D might be TRBD1 (5 bases). Deletions cut 2 bases from V and 7 bases from J, with 13 bases between. There are 14 residues in the CDR3. The germline CDR1 and CDR2 sequences are SGHRS and YFSETQ. The full variable domain, in which reference TRBV5-1 and TRBJ2-1 provide the parts outside the CDR3, is KAGVTQTPRYLIKTRGQQVTLSCSPISGHRSVSWYQQTPGQGLQFLFEYFSETQRNKGNFPGRFSGRQFSNSRSEMNVSTLELGDSALYLCASSFGARINEQFFGPGTRLTVL.

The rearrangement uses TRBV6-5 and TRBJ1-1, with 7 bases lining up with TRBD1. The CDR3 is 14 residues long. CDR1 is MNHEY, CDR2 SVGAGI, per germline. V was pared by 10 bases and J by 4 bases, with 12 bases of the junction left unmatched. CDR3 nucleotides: TGTGCCACCAACCCGGCAGGGGGAAGCACTGAAGCTTTCTTT. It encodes CATNPAGGSTEAFF.

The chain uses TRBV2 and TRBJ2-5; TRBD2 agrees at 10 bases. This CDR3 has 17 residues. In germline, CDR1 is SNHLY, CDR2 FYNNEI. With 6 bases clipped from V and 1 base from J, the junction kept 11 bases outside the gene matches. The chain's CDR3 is CASSRDLAGGSQETQYF. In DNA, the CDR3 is TGTGCCAGCAGCCGAGATTTAGCGGGAGGTTCCCAAGAGACCCAGTACTTC.

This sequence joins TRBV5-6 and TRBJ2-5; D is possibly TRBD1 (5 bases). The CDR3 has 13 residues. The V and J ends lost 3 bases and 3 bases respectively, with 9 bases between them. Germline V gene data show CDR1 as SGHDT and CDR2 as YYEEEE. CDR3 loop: CASSSMDKETQYF. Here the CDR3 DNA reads TGTGCCAGCAGCTCTATGGACAAAGAGACCCAGTACTTC.

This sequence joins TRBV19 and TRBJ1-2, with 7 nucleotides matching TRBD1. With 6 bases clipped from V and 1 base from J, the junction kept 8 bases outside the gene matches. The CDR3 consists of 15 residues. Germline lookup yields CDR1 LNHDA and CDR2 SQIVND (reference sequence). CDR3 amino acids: CASSISTGSNYGYTF. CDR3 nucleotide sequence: TGTGCCAGTAGCATCTCGACAGGGAGTAACTATGGCTACACCTTC.

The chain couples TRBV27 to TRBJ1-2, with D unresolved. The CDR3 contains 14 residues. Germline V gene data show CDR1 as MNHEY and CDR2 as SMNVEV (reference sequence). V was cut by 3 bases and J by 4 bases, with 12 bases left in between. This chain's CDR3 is CASSFTEGPYGYTF. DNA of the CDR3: TGTGCCAGCAGTTTCACAGAGGGCCCCTATGGCTACACCTTC.

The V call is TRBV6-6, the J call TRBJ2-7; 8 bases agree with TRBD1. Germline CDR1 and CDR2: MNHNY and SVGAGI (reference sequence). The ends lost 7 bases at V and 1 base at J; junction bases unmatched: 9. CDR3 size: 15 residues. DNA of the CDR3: TGTGCCAGCACCAAGGAGAGACAGGGGTCCTACGAGCAGTACTTC. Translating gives CASTKERQGSYEQYF.

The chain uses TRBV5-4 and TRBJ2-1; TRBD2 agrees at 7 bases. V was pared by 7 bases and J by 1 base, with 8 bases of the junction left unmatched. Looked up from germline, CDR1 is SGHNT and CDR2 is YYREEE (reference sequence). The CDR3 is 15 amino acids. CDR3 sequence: CASGKRGVSYNEQFF. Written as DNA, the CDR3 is TGTGCCAGCGGAAAGCGGGGAGTTTCCTACAATGAGCAGTTCTTC. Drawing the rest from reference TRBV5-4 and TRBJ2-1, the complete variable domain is ETGVTQSPTHLIKTRGQQVTLRCSSQSGHNTVSWYQQALGQGPQFIFQYYREEENGRGNFPPRFSGLQFPNYSSELNVNALELDDSALYLCASGKRGVSYNEQFFGPGTRLTVL.

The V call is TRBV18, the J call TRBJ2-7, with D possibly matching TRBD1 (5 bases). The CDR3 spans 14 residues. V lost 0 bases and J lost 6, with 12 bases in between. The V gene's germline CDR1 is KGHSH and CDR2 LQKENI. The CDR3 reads CASSPPTGFFEQYF. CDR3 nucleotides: TGTGCCAGCTCACCACCCACAGGTTTTTTCGAGCAGTACTTC.

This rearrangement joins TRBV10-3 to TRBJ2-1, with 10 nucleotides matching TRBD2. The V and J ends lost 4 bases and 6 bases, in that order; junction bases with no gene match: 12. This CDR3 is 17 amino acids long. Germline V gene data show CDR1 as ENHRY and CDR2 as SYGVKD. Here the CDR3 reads CAISVHRGTSEFNEQFF. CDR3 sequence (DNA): TGTGCCATCAGTGTCCACAGAGGGACTAGCGAATTCAATGAGCAGTTCTTC.